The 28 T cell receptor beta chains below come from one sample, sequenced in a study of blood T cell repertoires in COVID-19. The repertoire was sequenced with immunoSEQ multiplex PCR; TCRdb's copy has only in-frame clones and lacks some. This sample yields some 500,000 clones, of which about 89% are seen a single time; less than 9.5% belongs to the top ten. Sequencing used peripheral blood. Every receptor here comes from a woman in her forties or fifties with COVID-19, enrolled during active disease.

CDR3 nucleotides: TGCAGCGTGACAGGGGGCACTGAAGCTTTCTTT. Translating it yields CSVTGGTEAFF. The chain joins TRBV29-1 to TRBJ1-1; TRBD1 matches 9 bases. V lost 6 bases, J lost 4 bases, and 0 bases stayed unmatched. The CDR3 has 11 amino acids. Germline values: CDR1 SQVTM, CDR2 ANQGSEA.

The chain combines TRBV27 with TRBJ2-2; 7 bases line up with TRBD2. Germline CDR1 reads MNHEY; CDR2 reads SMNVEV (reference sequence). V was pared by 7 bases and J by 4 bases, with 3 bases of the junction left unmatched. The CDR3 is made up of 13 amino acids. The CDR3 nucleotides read TGTGCCAGCAAAGGGGAGGGCACCGGGGAGCTGTTTTTT. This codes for CASKGEGTGELFF.

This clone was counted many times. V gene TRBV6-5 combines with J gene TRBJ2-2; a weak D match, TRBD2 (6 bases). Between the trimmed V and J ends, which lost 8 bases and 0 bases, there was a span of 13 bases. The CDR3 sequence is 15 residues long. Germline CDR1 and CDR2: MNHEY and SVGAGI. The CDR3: CASGGTYSNTGELFF. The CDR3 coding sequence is TGTGCCAGCGGCGGGACGTATTCGAACACCGGGGAGCTGTTTTTT.

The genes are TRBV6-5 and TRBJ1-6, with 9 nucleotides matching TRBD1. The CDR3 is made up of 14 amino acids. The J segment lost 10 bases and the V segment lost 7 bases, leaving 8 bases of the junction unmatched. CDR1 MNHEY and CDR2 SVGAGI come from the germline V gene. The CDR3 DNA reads TGTGCCAGCACCAAACAGGGGGCAAGGTCACCCCTCCACTTT. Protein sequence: CASTKQGARSPLHF.

CDR3: CASSLEQGSSAFF. DNA of the CDR3: TGTGCCAGCAGCTTAGAGCAGGGGAGTTCAGCTTTCTTT. The chain links TRBV7-9 to TRBJ1-1; D may be TRBD1 (6 bases). The germline V gene encodes CDR1 SEHNR and CDR2 FQNEAQ (reference sequence). V gave up 1 base and J gave up 10 bases, with 13 bases separating them. CDR3 length equals 13 residues.

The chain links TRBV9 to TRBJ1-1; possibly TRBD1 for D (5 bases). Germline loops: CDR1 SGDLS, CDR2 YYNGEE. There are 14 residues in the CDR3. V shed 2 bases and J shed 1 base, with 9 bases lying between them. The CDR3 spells CASSVRQTNTEAFF. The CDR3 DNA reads TGTGCCAGCAGCGTTCGACAGACGAACACTGAAGCTTTCTTT.

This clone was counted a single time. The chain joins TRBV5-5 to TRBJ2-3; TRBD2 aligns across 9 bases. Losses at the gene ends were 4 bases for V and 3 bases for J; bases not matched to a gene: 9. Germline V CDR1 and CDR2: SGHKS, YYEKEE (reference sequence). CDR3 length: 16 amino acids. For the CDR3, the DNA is TGTGCCAGCAGCCGAAAGAGCGGGGGGAGAACAGATACGCAGTATTTT. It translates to CASSRKSGGRTDTQYF.

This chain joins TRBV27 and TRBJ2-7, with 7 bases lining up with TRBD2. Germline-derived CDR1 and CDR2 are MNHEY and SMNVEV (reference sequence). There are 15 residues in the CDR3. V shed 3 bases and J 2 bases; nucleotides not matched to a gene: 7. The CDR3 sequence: CASSFRRGRAYEQYF. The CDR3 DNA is TGTGCCAGCAGTTTCAGGAGAGGGAGGGCCTACGAGCAGTACTTC.

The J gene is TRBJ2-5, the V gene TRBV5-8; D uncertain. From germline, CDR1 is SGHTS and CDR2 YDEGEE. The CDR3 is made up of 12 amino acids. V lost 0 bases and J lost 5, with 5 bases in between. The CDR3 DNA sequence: TGTGCCAGCAGCTTGGTCGCGGAGACCCAGTACTTC. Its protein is CASSLVAETQYF.

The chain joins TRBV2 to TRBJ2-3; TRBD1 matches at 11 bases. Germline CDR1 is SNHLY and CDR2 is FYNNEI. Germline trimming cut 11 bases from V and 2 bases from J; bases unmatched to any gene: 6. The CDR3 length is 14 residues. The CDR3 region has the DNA TGTGCCGGACAGGACAGGGGGCACACAGATACGCAGTATTTT. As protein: CAGQDRGHTDTQYF.

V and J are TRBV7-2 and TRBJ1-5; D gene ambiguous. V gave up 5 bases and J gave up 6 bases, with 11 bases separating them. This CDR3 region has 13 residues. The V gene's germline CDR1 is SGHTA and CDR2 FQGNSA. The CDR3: CASSLLGLQPQHF. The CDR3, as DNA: TGTGCCAGCAGCCTCCTGGGCCTTCAGCCCCAGCATTTT.

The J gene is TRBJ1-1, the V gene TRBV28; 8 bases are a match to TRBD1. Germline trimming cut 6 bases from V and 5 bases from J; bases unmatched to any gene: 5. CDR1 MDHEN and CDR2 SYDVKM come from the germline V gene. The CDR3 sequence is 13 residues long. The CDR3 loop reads CASRGQARTEAFF. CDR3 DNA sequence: TGTGCCAGCAGGGGACAGGCGAGGACTGAAGCTTTCTTT.

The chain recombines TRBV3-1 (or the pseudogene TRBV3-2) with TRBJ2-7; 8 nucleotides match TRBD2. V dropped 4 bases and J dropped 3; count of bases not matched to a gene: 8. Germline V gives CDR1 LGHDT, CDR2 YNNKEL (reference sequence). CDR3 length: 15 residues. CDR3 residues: CASSPRPGGDYEQYF. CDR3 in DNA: TGTGCCAGCAGCCCCCGCCCGGGGGGGGACTACGAGCAGTACTTC.

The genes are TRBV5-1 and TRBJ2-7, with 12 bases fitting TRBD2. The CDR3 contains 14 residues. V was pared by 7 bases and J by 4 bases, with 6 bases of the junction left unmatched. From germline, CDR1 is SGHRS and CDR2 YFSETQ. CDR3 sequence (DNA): TGCGCCAGCGGGGTGACTAGCGGGGGATACGAGCAGTACTTC. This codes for CASGVTSGGYEQYF. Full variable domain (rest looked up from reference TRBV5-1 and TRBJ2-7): KAGVTQTPRYLIKTRGQQVTLSCSPISGHRSVSWYQQTPGQGLQFLFEYFSETQRNKGNFPGRFSGRQFSNSRSEMNVSTLELGDSALYLCASGVTSGGYEQYFGPGTRLTVT.

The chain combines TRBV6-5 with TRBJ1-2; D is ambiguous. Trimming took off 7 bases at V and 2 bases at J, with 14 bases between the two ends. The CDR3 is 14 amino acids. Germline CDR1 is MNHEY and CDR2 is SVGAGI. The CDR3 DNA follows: TGTGCCAGCAATCCGTACACGCTCAACTATGGCTACACCTTC. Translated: CASNPYTLNYGYTF.

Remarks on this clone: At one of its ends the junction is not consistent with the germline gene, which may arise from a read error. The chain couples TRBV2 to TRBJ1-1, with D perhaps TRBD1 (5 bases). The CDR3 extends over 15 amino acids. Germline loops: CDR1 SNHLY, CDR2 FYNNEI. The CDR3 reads CASSEGAGMNTEAFF. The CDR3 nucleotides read TGTGCCAGCAGCGAAGGGGCAGGCATGAACACTGAAGCTTTCTTT.

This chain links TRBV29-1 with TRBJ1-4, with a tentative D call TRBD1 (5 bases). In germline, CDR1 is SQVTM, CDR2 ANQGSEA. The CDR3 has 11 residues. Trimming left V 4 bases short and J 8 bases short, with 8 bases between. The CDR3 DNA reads TGCAGCGTTGTAGACAGAGAAAAACTGTTTTTT. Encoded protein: CSVVDREKLFF.

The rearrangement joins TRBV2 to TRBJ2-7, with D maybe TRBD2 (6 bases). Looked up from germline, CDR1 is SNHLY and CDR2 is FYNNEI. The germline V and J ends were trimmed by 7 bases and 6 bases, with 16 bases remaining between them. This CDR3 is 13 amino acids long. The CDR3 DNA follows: TGTGCCAGCAACAATCGGCGGGAAGGCGAGCAGTACTTC. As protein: CASNNRREGEQYF.

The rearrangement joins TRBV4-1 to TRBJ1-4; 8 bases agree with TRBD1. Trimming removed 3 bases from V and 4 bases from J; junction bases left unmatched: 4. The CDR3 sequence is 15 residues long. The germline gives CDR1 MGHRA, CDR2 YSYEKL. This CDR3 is CASSQDGQGNEKLFF. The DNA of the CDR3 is TGCGCCAGCAGCCAGGATGGACAGGGTAATGAAAAACTGTTTTTT.

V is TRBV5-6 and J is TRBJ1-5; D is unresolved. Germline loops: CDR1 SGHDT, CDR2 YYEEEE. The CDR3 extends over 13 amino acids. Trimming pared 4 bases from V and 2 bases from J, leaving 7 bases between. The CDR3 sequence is CASSVRGNQPQHF. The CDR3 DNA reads TGTGCCAGCAGCGTTCGGGGCAATCAGCCCCAGCATTTT. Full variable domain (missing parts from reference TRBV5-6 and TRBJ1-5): DAGVTQSPTHLIKTRGQQVTLRCSPKSGHDTVSWYQQALGQGPQFIFQYYEEEERQRGNFPDRFSGHQFPNYSSELNVNALLLGDSALYLCASSVRGNQPQHFGDGTRLSIL.

The CDR3 nucleotides are TGTGCCATCAGTGATCGGGGGGCCTCAGATACGCAGTATTTT. Translated, it gives CAISDRGASDTQYF. The genes are TRBV10-3 and TRBJ2-3; a weak D match, TRBD2 (7 bases). V was clipped by 3 bases and J by 4 bases, with 11 bases between them. CDR3 length: 14 amino acids. Germline-derived CDR1 and CDR2 are ENHRY and SYGVKD.

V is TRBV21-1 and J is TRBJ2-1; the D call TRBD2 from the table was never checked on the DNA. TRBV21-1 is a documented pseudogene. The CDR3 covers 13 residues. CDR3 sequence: CASSDEKNNEQFF. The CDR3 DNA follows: TGTGCCAGCAGCGATGAGAAAAACAATGAGCAGTTCTTC.

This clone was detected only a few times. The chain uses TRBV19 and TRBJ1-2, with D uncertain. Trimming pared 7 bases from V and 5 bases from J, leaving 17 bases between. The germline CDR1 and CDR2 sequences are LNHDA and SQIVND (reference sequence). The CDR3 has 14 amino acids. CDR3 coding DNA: TGTGCCAGTACCAGGAGATGGAGCGGGTATGGCTACACCTTC. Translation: CASTRRWSGYGYTF.

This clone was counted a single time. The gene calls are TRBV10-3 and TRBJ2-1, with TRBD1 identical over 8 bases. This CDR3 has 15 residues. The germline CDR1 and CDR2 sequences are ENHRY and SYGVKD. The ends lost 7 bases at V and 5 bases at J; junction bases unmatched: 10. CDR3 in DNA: TGTGCCATCACCTCCAGAATGGACAGGGACAATGAGCAGTTCTTC. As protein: CAITSRMDRDNEQFF.

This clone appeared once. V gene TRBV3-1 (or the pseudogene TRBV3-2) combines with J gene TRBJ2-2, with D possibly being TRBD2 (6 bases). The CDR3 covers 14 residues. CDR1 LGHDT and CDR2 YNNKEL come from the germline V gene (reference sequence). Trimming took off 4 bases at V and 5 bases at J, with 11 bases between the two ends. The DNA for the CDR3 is TGTGCCAGCAGCCGGGACTTTGGGACCGGGGAGCTGTTTTTT. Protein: CASSRDFGTGELFF.

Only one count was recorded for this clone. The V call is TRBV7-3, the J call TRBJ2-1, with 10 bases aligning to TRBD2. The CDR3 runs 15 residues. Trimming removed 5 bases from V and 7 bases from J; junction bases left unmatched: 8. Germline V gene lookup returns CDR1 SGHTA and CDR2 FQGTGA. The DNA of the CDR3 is TGTGCCAGCAGCCCCCAGCGGGGGGGCCGAAATGAGCAGTTCTTC. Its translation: CASSPQRGGRNEQFF.

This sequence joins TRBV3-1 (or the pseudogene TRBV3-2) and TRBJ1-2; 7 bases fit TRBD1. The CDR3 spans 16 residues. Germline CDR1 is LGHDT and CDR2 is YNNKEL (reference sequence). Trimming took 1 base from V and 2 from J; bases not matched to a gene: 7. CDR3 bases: TGTGCCAGCAGCCAAGCCGACAGGGTCGAGAACTATGGCTACACCTTC. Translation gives CASSQADRVENYGYTF.

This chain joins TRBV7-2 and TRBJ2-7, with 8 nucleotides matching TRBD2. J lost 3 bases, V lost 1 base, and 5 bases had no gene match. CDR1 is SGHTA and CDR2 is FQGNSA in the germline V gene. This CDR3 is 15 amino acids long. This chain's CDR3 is CASSLGGSGVYEQYF. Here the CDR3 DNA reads TGTGCCAGCAGCTTAGGGGGTAGCGGGGTCTACGAGCAGTACTTC. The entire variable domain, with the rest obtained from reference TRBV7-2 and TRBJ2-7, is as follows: GAGVSQSPSNKVTEKGKDVELRCDPISGHTALYWYRQSLGQGLEFLIYFQGNSAPDKSGLPSDRFSAERTGGSVSTLTIQRTQQEDSAVYLCASSLGGSGVYEQYFGPGTRLTVT.